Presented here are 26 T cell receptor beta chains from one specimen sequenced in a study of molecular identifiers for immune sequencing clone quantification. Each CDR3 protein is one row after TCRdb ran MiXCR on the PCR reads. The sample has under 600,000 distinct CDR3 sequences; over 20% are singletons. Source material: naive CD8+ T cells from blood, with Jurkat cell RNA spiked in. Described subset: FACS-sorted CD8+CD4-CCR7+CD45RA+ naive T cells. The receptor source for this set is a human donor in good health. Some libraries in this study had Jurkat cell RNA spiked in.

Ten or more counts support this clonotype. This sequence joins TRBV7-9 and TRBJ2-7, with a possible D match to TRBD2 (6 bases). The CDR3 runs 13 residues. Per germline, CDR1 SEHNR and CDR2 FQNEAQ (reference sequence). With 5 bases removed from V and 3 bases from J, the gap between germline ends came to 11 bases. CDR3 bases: TGTGCCAGCAGCCCCGGGACTTACTACGAGCAGTACTTC. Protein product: CASSPGTYYEQYF. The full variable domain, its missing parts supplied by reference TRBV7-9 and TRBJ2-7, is DTGVSQNPRHKITKRGQNVTFRCDPISEHNRLYWYRQTLGQGPEFLTYFQNEAQLEKSRLLSDRFSAERPKGSFSTLEIQRTEQGDSAMYLCASSPGTYYEQYFGPGTRLTVT.

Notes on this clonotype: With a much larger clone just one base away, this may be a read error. The CDR3 is CAGSWGNPTGELFF. The CDR3 DNA is TGTGCCGGCAGCTGGGGGAACCCCACCGGGGAGCTGTTTTTT. The rearrangement links TRBV7-2 to TRBJ2-2; the D call may be TRBD1 or TRBD2 (5 bases each). This CDR3 region has 14 residues. CDR1 and CDR2 from the germline V gene are SGHTA and FQGNSA.

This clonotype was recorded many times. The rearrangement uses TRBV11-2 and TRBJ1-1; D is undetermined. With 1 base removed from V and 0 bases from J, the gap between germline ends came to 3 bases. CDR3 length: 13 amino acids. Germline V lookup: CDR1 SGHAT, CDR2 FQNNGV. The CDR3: CASSLGVNTEAFF. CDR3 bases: TGTGCCAGCAGCTTAGGAGTGAACACTGAAGCTTTCTTT.

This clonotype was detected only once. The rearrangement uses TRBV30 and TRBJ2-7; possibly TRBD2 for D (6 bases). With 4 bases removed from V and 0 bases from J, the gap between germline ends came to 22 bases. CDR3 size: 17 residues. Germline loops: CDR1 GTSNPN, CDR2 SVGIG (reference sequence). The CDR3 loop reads CAWTRDRWDLISYEQYF. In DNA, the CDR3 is TGTGCCTGGACCCGCGACCGCTGGGACTTGATCTCCTACGAGCAGTACTTC.

The CDR3 region has the DNA TGTGCCAGCAGTACGGCAGGGGGCTTCACTGAAGCTTTCTTT. Protein: CASSTAGGFTEAFF. The chain uses TRBV6-2 or TRBV6-3 and TRBJ1-1; 8 bases fit TRBD1. This CDR3 is built from 14 residues. V lost 5 bases, J lost 4 bases, and 6 bases stayed unmatched. The germline CDR1 and CDR2 sequences are MNHEY and SVGEGT.

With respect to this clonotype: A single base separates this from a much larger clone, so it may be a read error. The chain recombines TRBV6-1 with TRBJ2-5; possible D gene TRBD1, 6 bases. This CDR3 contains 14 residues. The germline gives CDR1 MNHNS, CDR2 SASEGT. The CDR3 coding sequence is TGTGCCGGCAGTGACAGGTTGGACAGAGAGACCCAGTACTTC. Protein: CAGSDRLDRETQYF.

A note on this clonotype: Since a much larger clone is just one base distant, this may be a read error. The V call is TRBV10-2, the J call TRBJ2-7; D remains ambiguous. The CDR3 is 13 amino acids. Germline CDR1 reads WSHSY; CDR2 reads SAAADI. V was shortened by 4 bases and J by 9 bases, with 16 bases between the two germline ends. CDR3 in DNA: TGCGCCAGCAGTGTCGGTCTGGCCCGCGGGCAGTACTTC. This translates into CASSVGLARGQYF.

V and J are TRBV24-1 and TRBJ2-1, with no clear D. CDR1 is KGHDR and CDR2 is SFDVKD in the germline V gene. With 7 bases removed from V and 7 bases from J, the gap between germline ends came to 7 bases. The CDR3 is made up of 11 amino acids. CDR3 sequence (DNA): TGTGCCACCAGGGTTAGAAATGAGCAGTTCTTC. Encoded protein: CATRVRNEQFF.

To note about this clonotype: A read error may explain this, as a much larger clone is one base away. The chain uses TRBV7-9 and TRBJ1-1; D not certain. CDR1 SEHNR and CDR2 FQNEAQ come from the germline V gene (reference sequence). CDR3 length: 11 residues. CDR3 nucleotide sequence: TGTGCCAGCAGATCAAACACTGAAGCTCTCTTT. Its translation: CASRSNTEALF.

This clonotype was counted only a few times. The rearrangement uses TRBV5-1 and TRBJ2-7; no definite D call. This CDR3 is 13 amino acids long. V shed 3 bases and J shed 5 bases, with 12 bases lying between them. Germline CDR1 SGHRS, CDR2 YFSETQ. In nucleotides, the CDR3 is TGCGCCAGCAGCTACCTCGGACCCGACGAGCAGTACTTC. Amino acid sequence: CASSYLGPDEQYF. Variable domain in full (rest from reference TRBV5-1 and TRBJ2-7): KAGVTQTPRYLIKTRGQQVTLSCSPISGHRSVSWYQQTPGQGLQFLFEYFSETQRNKGNFPGRFSGRQFSNSRSEMNVSTLELGDSALYLCASSYLGPDEQYFGPGTRLTVT.

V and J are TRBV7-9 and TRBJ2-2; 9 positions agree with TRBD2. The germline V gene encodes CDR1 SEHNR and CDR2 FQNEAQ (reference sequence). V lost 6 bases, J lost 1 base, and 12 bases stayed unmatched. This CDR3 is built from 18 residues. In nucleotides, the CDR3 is TGTGCCAGCAGAGCCACCGGGACTAGCTCTAGGAACACCGGGGAGCTGTTTTTT. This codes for CASRATGTSSRNTGELFF.

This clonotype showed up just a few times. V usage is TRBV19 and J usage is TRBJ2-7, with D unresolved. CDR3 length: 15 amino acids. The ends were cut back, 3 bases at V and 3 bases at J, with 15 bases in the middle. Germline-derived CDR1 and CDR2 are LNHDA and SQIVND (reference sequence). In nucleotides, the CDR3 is TGTGCCAGTAGTATGGTAGGTATGGGTGACTACGAGCAGTACTTC. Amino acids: CASSMVGMGDYEQYF.

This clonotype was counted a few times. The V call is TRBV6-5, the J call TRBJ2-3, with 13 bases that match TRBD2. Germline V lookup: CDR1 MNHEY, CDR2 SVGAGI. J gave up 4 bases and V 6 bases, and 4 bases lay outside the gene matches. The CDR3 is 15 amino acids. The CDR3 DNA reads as TGTGCCAGCAGGGGCGGACTAGCGGGAGCAGATACGCAGTATTTT. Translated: CASRGGLAGADTQYF.

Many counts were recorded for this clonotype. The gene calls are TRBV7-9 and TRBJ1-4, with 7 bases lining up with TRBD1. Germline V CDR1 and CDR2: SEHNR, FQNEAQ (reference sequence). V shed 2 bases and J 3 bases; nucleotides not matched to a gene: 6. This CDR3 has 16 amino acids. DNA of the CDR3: TGTGCCAGCAGCTTAAGAGGGGGCCCGGCTAATGAAAAACTGTTTTTT. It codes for CASSLRGGPANEKLFF.

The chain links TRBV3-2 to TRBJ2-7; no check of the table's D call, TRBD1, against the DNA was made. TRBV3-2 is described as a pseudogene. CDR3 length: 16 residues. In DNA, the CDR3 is TGTGCCAGCAGCCAGACGAGGGGGGCCACGTTTTACGAGCAGTACTTC. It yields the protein CASSQTRGATFYEQYF.

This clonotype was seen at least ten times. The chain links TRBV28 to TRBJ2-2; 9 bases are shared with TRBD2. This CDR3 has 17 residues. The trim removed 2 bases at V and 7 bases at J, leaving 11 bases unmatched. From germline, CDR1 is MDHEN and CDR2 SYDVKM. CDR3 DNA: TGTGCCAGCAGTTTAGGTTCCGCGGGAGGGCCGGTCGGGGAGCTGTTTTTT. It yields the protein CASSLGSAGGPVGELFF.

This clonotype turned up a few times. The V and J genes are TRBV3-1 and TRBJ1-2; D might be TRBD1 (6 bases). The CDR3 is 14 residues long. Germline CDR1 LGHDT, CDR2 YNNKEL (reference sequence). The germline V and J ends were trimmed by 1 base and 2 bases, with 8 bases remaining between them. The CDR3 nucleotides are TGTGCCAGCAGCCAAGGAAGGGGGAACTATGGCTACACCTTC. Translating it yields CASSQGRGNYGYTF.

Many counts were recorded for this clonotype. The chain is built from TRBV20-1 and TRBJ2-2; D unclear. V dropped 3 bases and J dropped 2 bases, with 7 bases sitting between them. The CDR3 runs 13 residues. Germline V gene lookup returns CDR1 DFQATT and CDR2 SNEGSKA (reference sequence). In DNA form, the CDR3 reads TGCAGTGCTAGGTGGGCCAACACCGGGGAGCTGTTTTTT. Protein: CSARWANTGELFF.

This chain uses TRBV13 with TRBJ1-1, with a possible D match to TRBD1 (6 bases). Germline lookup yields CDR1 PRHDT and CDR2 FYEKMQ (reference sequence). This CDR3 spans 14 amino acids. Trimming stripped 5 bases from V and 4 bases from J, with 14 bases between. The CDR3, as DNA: TGTGCCAGCAGCAAGGGCAGGGGCATCACTGAAGCTTTCTTT. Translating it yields CASSKGRGITEAFF.

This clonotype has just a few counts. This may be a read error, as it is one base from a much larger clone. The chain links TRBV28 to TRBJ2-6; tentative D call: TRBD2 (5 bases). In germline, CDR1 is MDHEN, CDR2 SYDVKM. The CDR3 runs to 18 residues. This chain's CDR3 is CASGFSAVAYSGANVLTF. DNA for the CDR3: TGTGCCAGCGGTTTTAGCGCCGTAGCATACTCTGGGGCCAACGTCCTGACTTTC.

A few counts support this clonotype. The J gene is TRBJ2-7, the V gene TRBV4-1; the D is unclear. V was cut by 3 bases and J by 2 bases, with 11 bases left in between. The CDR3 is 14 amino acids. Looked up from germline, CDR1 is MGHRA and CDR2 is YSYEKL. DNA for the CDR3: TGCGCCAGCAGCCAGATAACAGTGACCTACGAGCAGTACTTC. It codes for CASSQITVTYEQYF.

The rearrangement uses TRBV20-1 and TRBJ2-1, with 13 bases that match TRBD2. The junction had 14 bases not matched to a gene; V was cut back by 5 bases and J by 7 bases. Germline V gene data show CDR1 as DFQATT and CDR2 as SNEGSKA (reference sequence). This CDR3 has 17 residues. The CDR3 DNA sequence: TGCAGTGCTCGATCGGGACTAGCGGGGCACCAGGGGAATGAGCAGTTCTTC. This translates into CSARSGLAGHQGNEQFF.

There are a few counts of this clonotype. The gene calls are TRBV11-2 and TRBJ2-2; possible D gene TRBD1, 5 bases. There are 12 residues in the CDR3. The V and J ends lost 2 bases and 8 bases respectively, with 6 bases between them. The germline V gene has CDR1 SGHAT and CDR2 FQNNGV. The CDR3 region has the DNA TGTGCCAGCAGCTTAAGGGGAGGGGAGCTGTTTTTT. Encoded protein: CASSLRGGELFF.

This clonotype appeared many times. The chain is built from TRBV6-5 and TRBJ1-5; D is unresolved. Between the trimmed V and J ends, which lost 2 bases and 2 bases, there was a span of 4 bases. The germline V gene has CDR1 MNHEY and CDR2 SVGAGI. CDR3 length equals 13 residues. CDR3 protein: CASSYGGNQPQHF. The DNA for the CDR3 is TGTGCCAGCAGTTACGGGGGCAATCAGCCCCAGCATTTT.

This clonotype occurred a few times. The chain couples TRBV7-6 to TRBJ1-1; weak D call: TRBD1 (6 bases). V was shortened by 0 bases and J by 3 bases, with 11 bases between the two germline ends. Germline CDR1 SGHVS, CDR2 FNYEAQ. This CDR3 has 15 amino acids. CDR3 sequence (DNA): TGTGCCAGCAGCTTAGCTGGGGGCGCGGACACTGAAGCTTTCTTT. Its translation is CASSLAGGADTEAFF.

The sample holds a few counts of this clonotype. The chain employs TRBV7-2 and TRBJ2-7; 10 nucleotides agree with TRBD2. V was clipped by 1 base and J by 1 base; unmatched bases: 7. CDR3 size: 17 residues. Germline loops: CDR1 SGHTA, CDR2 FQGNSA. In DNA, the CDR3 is TGTGCCAGCAGCTTAGAATCTAGCGGGAGTAAATCCTACGAGCAGTACTTC. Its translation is CASSLESSGSKSYEQYF.